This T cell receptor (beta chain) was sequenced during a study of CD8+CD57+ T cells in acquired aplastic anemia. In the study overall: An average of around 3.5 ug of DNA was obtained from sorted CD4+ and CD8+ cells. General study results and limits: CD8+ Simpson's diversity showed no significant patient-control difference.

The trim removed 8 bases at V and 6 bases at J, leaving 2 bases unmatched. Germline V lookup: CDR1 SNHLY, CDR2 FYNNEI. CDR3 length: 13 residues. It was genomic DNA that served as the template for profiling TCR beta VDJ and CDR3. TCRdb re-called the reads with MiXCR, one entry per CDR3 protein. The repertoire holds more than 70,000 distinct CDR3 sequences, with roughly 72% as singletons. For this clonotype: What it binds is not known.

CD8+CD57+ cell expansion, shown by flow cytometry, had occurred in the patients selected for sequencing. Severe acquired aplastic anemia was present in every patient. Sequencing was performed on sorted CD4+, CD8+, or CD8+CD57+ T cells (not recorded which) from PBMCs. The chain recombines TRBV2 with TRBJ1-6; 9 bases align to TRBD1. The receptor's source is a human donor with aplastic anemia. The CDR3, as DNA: TGTGCCAGCGCGGGACAGGGTAATTCACCCCTCCACTTT. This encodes CASAGQGNSPLHF.